The T cell receptor (beta chain) described here comes from a study of T-cell memory formation after mild COVID-19. In the study overall: Across donors, TCR clusters were largely donor specific.

The CDR3 runs 15 residues. With 2 bases clipped from V and 1 base from J, the junction kept 2 bases outside the gene matches. In germline, CDR1 is SNHLY, CDR2 FYNNEI. As concerns this clonotype: The antigen remains undetermined.

A single record per CDR3 protein comes from TCRdb applying MiXCR to the 5' RACE reads. The sample carries about 140,000 distinct CDR3 sequences, 14% recorded once. Study-level points and caveats: Clones that shrank (day 15 to 85) were balanced CD4/CD8, whereas later expanders leaned CD4+.

Sequenced sample: PBMCs or a T cell subset sorted from them (not recorded which). The TCR originated in an adult woman who had mild COVID-19 (a few samples of this study predate the infection). Cell type and time point are not known. This chain links TRBV2 with TRBJ2-5; 9 bases line up with TRBD2. CDR3 nucleotides: TGTGCCAGCAGTGAATTAGCGGGGGTCCAAGAGACCCAGTACTTC. It is translated as CASSELAGVQETQYF.